The table lists the clone carrying this T cell receptor (beta chain) with a few counts. The antigen is unknown. The sample is drawn from a study of beta chain features in type 1 diabetes. CDR1 is SGHTA and CDR2 is FQGNSA in the germline V gene. Deletions cut 1 base from V and 6 bases from J, with 6 bases between. The CDR3 has 12 residues. Reverse transcribing all isolated RNA meant expressed TCRB transcripts were sequenced. Sequenced by immunoSEQ multiplex PCR; TCRdb stores in-frame clones only, minus some. The sample comprises 150,000 or so clones, roughly a tenth of which are singletons, and roughly 0.74% rests with the top ten. Notes on the study in general: Type 1 diabetes patients showed fewer insertions and more deletions at VDJ junctions.

The chain employs TRBV7-2 and TRBJ1-2; D not resolved. The source material was central memory CD4+ T cells from blood. This receptor was obtained from a man younger than 35 in good health. CDR3 amino acids: CASSLDSNGYTF. The CDR3, as DNA: TGTGCCAGCAGCTTAGACTCCAATGGCTACACCTTC.